Below, 16 T cell receptor beta chains from the same sample are listed, as sequenced in a study of T cell responses to AZD1222 COVID-19 vaccine. Data came from immunoSEQ multiplex PCR; TCRdb stores just in-frame clones and leaves some out. The sample gives approximately 150,000 clones, around 93% of which show up once; approximately 4.4% is in the top ten. Source: peripheral blood, taken on day 0 of AZD1222 vaccination. The receptor source for this set is an adult in good health.

The chain joins TRBV30 to TRBJ1-4, with D unresolved. This CDR3 comprises 12 residues. Trimming took 5 bases from V and 10 from J, leaving 14 bases between them. In germline, CDR1 is GTSNPN, CDR2 SVGIG (reference sequence). The CDR3 DNA reads as TGTGCCTGGGGCTTCTCGGATGGAAAACTGTTTTTT. It yields the protein CAWGFSDGKLFF.

The chain has TRBV9 and TRBJ2-3; D assignment may be TRBD1 or TRBD2 (6 bases each). The length of the CDR3 is 13 residues. V lost 3 bases to trimming and J lost 6 bases, with 11 bases between them. The V gene's germline CDR1 is SGDLS and CDR2 YYNGEE. DNA of the CDR3: TGTGCCAGCAGCGAGGGGGAGGCGGATACGCAGTATTTT. Protein sequence: CASSEGEADTQYF.

In this sample, this clone turned up once. V and J are TRBV27 and TRBJ1-1; possible D gene TRBD1, 6 bases. The CDR3 sequence is 14 residues long. The germline V gene encodes CDR1 MNHEY and CDR2 SMNVEV (reference sequence). V was trimmed by 4 bases and J by 4 bases, leaving 13 bases between them. The CDR3 region is CASSSRGAVTEAFF. CDR3 DNA: TGTGCCAGCAGTTCACGGGGGGCGGTCACTGAAGCTTTCTTT.

V is TRBV5-4 and J is TRBJ2-5; the D is unclear. Deletions cut 5 bases from V and 1 base from J, with 3 bases between. CDR1 is SGHNT, CDR2 YYREEE, per germline (reference sequence). This CDR3 comprises 11 residues. The CDR3: CASRVQETQYF. The DNA for the CDR3 is TGTGCCAGCAGGGTCCAAGAGACCCAGTACTTC.

The rearrangement links TRBV28 to TRBJ1-2; 8 positions agree with TRBD1. The germline V gene has CDR1 MDHEN and CDR2 SYDVKM. J gave up 5 bases and V 4 bases, and 15 bases lay outside the gene matches. The CDR3 has 17 residues. The CDR3 spells CASSSTGETVPLYGYTF. Here the CDR3 DNA reads TGTGCCAGCAGTTCGACAGGGGAAACAGTACCCTTATATGGCTACACCTTC.

This chain uses TRBV28 with TRBJ2-1; 10 bases align to TRBD2. The length of the CDR3 is 17 residues. V was pared by 6 bases and J by 1 base, with 9 bases of the junction left unmatched. Germline V gives CDR1 MDHEN, CDR2 SYDVKM. Written as DNA, the CDR3 is TGTGCCAGCAGAGGCGGGTCTAGCGGGAGATCCTACAATGAGCAGTTCTTC. Translated, it gives CASRGGSSGRSYNEQFF.

CDR3 coding DNA: TGTGCCAGCAGTCGGACAGGCTTTGCTGAAGCTTTCTTT. Translated, it gives CASSRTGFAEAFF. The chain links TRBV6-2 or TRBV6-3 to TRBJ1-1; 7 bases match TRBD1. Losses at the gene ends were 5 bases for V and 6 bases for J; bases not matched to a gene: 6. The length of the CDR3 is 13 residues. The V gene's germline CDR1 is MNHEY and CDR2 SVGEGT.

The chain joins TRBV18 to TRBJ1-4; the D gene is possibly TRBD1 (5 bases). Germline CDR1 is KGHSH and CDR2 is LQKENI. Trimming took off 0 bases at V and 3 bases at J, with 17 bases between the two ends. This CDR3 region has 18 residues. CDR3 sequence: CASSPPITGVRANEKLFF. The DNA of the CDR3 is TGTGCCAGCTCACCACCAATCACAGGTGTTCGTGCTAATGAAAAACTGTTTTTT.

The V and J genes are TRBV11-3 and TRBJ2-1; the D gene is possibly TRBD2 (6 bases). The V end lost 2 bases, the J end lost 3 bases, and 11 bases lay between the germline ends. There are 15 residues in the CDR3. The germline CDR1 and CDR2 sequences are SGHNT and YENEEA. The chain's CDR3 is CASSLRLVNYNEQFF. The CDR3 nucleotides are TGTGCCAGCAGCTTAAGACTAGTTAACTACAATGAGCAGTTCTTC.

This sequence joins TRBV10-3 and TRBJ2-1; TRBD2 matches 9 bases. The CDR3 contains 12 residues. Germline CDR1 reads ENHRY; CDR2 reads SYGVKD. V was clipped by 9 bases and J by 5 bases; unmatched bases: 2. CDR3: CAIGLANNEQFF. CDR3 DNA: TGTGCCATAGGACTAGCGAACAATGAGCAGTTCTTC.

The gene calls are TRBV10-1 and TRBJ2-3, with D possibly TRBD1 on 5 matching bases. The CDR3 has 13 residues. The germline V and J ends were trimmed by 7 bases and 3 bases, with 11 bases remaining between them. Germline CDR1 and CDR2: WNHNN and SYGVQD (reference sequence). The CDR3 region is CASNGHGTDTQYF. CDR3 bases: TGCGCCAGCAACGGACATGGAACAGATACGCAGTATTTT.

The chain has TRBV12-3 or TRBV12-4 and TRBJ1-1; D not resolved. This CDR3 spans 12 amino acids. V was trimmed by 6 bases and J by 1 base, leaving 6 bases between them. CDR3 residues: CASRSGNTEAFF. Here the CDR3 DNA reads TGTGCCAGCAGATCAGGGAACACTGAAGCTTTCTTT.

This clone came up once. V is TRBV2 and J is TRBJ2-7, with unresolved D. In germline, CDR1 is SNHLY, CDR2 FYNNEI. The V gene lost 2 bases and the J gene lost 1 base, with 12 bases spanning the gap. The CDR3 runs to 15 residues. CDR3 DNA sequence: TGTGCCAGCAGTGAAATGGGCAGCCGATCCTACGAGCAGTACTTC. As protein: CASSEMGSRSYEQYF.

The chain recombines TRBV11-3 with TRBJ2-1, with 14 bases that match TRBD2. The ends lost 3 bases at V and 9 bases at J; junction bases unmatched: 7. This CDR3 spans 16 amino acids. Germline CDR1 SGHNT, CDR2 YENEEA. This chain's CDR3 is CASSLDGTSGSVEQFF. In DNA, the CDR3 is TGTGCCAGCAGCTTGGACGGGACTAGCGGGAGTGTTGAGCAGTTCTTC.

The CDR3 loop reads CASSFQLNTEAFF. CDR3 DNA sequence: TGCGCCAGCAGCTTCCAGCTTAACACTGAAGCTTTCTTT. The genes are TRBV5-1 and TRBJ1-1; D gene unclear. Trimming shortened V by 2 bases and J by 2 bases, and 7 bases separated the two germline ends. Germline V gene data show CDR1 as SGHRS and CDR2 as YFSETQ. The CDR3 loop spans 13 amino acids.

The chain joins TRBV5-1 to TRBJ1-6; no definite D call. V lost 1 base and J 7 bases, leaving 12 bases between the germline ends. CDR3 size: 15 residues. From germline, CDR1 is SGHRS and CDR2 YFSETQ. CDR3 in DNA: TGCGCCAGCAGCTTGTTGTCCGCCAAAAATTCACCCCTCCACTTT. It is translated as CASSLLSAKNSPLHF.